These 30 T cell receptor beta chains were all obtained from the same sample, sequenced in a study of blood T cell repertoires in COVID-19. Here immunoSEQ multiplex PCR was the method, and the copy in TCRdb shows in-frame clones only, minus some. Of around 120,000 clones listed, approximately 70% are singletons. Source material: peripheral blood. Receptors originate from a man older than 75 with acute or convalescent COVID-19.

This chain uses TRBV18 with TRBJ2-7, with 15 bases matching TRBD2. The J segment lost 4 bases and the V segment lost 2 bases, leaving 0 bases of the junction unmatched. Germline assignment: CDR1 KGHSH and CDR2 LQKENI. This CDR3 is built from 15 residues. Written as DNA, the CDR3 is TGTGCCAGCTCACCAGGACTAGCGGGAGGGTACGAGCAGTACTTC. Translated: CASSPGLAGGYEQYF.

The rearrangement links TRBV14 to TRBJ2-7; TRBD1 agrees at 7 bases. Germline values: CDR1 SGHDN, CDR2 FVKESK. The CDR3 runs to 12 residues. The V and J ends lost 4 bases and 6 bases, in that order; junction bases with no gene match: 3. In DNA, the CDR3 is TGTGCCAGCAGCCGCGACAGGGTCGAGCAGTACTTC. Translation: CASSRDRVEQYF. The full variable domain, in which reference TRBV14 and TRBJ2-7 provide the parts outside the CDR3, is EAGVTQFPSHSVIEKGQTVTLRCDPISGHDNLYWYRRVMGKEIKFLLHFVKESKQDESGMPNNRFLAERTGGTYSTLKVQPAELEDSGVYFCASSRDRVEQYFGPGTRLTVT.

The chain joins TRBV4-3 to TRBJ2-7; TRBD2 might be the D (5 bases). This CDR3 has 13 amino acids. Germline V lookup: CDR1 LGHNA, CDR2 YSLEER. The ends were cut back, 4 bases at V and 7 bases at J, with 14 bases in the middle. CDR3 nucleotides: TGCGCCAGCAGCCTCCGACTATCTGGTGAGCAGTACTTC. Translating gives CASSLRLSGEQYF.

This chain uses TRBV5-1 with TRBJ1-5, with 10 bases lining up with TRBD1. The CDR3 is 16 residues long. The germline V gene encodes CDR1 SGHRS and CDR2 YFSETQ. V was clipped by 0 bases and J by 3 bases; unmatched bases: 3. The CDR3 is CASSLGTGGINQPQHF. The CDR3 region has the DNA TGCGCCAGCAGCTTGGGGACAGGGGGTATCAATCAGCCCCAGCATTTT. Drawing the rest from reference TRBV5-1 and TRBJ1-5, the complete variable domain is KAGVTQTPRYLIKTRGQQVTLSCSPISGHRSVSWYQQTPGQGLQFLFEYFSETQRNKGNFPGRFSGRQFSNSRSEMNVSTLELGDSALYLCASSLGTGGINQPQHFGDGTRLSIL.

This clone was seen only once. The V and J genes are TRBV12-3 or TRBV12-4 and TRBJ2-1, with 10 positions matching TRBD2. The V gene end was trimmed by 4 bases and the J gene end by 10 bases; junction bases not matched to a gene: 4. The CDR3 is 13 amino acids. CDR3 sequence: CASSSLAGSEQFF. CDR3 coding DNA: TGTGCCAGCAGTTCACTAGCGGGGAGCGAGCAGTTCTTC.

This clone was observed a handful of times. The chain employs TRBV5-1 and TRBJ2-3; D call uncertain. The CDR3 covers 13 residues. Trimming left V 2 bases short and J 1 base short, with 5 bases between. The germline CDR1 and CDR2 sequences are SGHRS and YFSETQ. The CDR3 DNA follows: TGCGCCAGCAGCTTTGAGGGCACAGATACGCAGTATTTT. Its protein is CASSFEGTDTQYF.

This clone appeared a few times. V gene TRBV5-4 combines with J gene TRBJ1-5; tentatively, D is TRBD1 (6 bases). This CDR3 is 18 amino acids long. CDR1 is SGHNT and CDR2 is YYREEE in the germline V gene (reference sequence). Trimming took 2 bases from V and 4 from J, leaving 22 bases between them. CDR3 coding DNA: TGTGCCAGCAGCTTAAGAAGGGGGTATAATGCGGTGAATCAGCCCCAGCATTTT. Amino acid sequence: CASSLRRGYNAVNQPQHF.

The chain has TRBV4-2 and TRBJ2-7, with D possibly being TRBD1 (5 bases). The CDR3 is 18 residues long. Germline CDR1 LGHNA, CDR2 YNFKEQ. V was trimmed by 4 bases and J by 0 bases, leaving 22 bases between them. The CDR3 sequence is CASSLYYHERTTSYEQYF. CDR3 nucleotide sequence: TGTGCCAGCAGCCTTTATTACCATGAACGGACAACCTCCTACGAGCAGTACTTC.

The chain employs TRBV3-1 (or the pseudogene TRBV3-2) and TRBJ2-2; D remains unclear. Trimming left V 3 bases short and J 5 bases short, with 13 bases between. The germline gives CDR1 LGHDT, CDR2 YNNKEL (reference sequence). CDR3 length equals 15 residues. The CDR3 DNA reads TGTGCCAGCAGCCAGACTTTTGGGTCAACCGGGGAGCTGTTTTTT. Translation: CASSQTFGSTGELFF.

This clone turned up a few times. The CDR3 DNA is TGTGCCAGCAGGTTAGACAGGGCAAGTGAAGCTTTCTTT. This translates into CASRLDRASEAFF. V usage is TRBV6-5 and J usage is TRBJ1-1; TRBD1 aligns across 7 bases. There are 13 residues in the CDR3. V was clipped by 6 bases and J by 7 bases; unmatched bases: 8. The germline V gene encodes CDR1 MNHEY and CDR2 SVGAGI.

This chain connects TRBV14 to TRBJ1-2, with 8 bases identical to TRBD1. The CDR3 covers 15 residues. The germline gives CDR1 SGHDN, CDR2 FVKESK. V shed 5 bases, J shed 3 bases, and the junction held 8 bases outside the gene matches. CDR3 nucleotide sequence: TGTGCCAGCAGCGCTTCCGGGACAGGACACTATGGCTACACCTTC. This gives the protein CASSASGTGHYGYTF.

This clone occurred a few times. The J gene is TRBJ2-1, the V gene TRBV18; possibly TRBD1 for D (5 bases). V shed 3 bases and J shed 0 bases, with 9 bases lying between them. CDR3 length equals 15 residues. In germline, CDR1 is KGHSH, CDR2 LQKENI. As DNA, the CDR3 is TGTGCCAGCTCACCGGACATAAGCTCCTACAATGAGCAGTTCTTC. As protein: CASSPDISSYNEQFF.

This sequence joins TRBV28 and TRBJ1-2; TRBD1 agrees at 9 bases. Losses at the gene ends were 4 bases for V and 6 bases for J; bases not matched to a gene: 3. The CDR3 contains 13 residues. Germline CDR1 reads MDHEN; CDR2 reads SYDVKM. CDR3 loop: CASSWDRVDGYTF. The CDR3 nucleotides read TGTGCCAGCAGTTGGGACAGGGTTGATGGCTACACCTTC.

This clone was seen a single time. This chain joins TRBV4-3 and TRBJ2-1; D is perhaps TRBD1 (6 bases). V was trimmed by 0 bases and J by 7 bases, leaving 13 bases between them. The CDR3 has 15 residues. Per germline, CDR1 LGHNA and CDR2 YSLEER. CDR3 coding DNA: TGCGCCAGCAGCCAAGAGCGGCAGGGGTGGAATGAGCAGTTCTTC. Protein sequence: CASSQERQGWNEQFF.

The genes are TRBV28 and TRBJ2-1; TRBD2 matches 8 bases. With 7 bases clipped from V and 4 bases from J, the junction kept 12 bases outside the gene matches. Germline V gene sequence: CDR1 MDHEN, CDR2 SYDVKM. The CDR3 runs 16 residues. The DNA of the CDR3 is TGTGCCAGCACCGTTTGGGGGGCTAGCGGGTACAATGAGCAGTTCTTC. This translates into CASTVWGASGYNEQFF. Full variable domain (missing parts from reference TRBV28 and TRBJ2-1): DVKVTQSSRYLVKRTGEKVFLECVQDMDHENMFWYRQDPGLGLRLIYFSYDVKMKEKGDIPEGYSVSREKKERFSLILESASTNQTSMYLCASTVWGASGYNEQFFGPGTRLTVL.

The CDR3 coding sequence is TGTGCCAGCAGTGACTGGGGGGGACAGGGGTCCTACGAGCAGTACTTC. Its protein product is CASSDWGGQGSYEQYF. The gene calls are TRBV6-6 and TRBJ2-7, with 10 bases that match TRBD1. The CDR3 contains 16 residues. Per the germline V gene, CDR1 is MNHNY and CDR2 is SVGAGI (reference sequence). V lost 5 bases to trimming and J lost 1 base; unmatched junction nucleotides: 8.

This clone was seen only a few times. This chain joins TRBV12-5 and TRBJ2-1; D unclear. CDR3 size: 11 residues. V dropped 6 bases and J dropped 7 bases, with 7 bases sitting between them. The germline CDR1 and CDR2 sequences are LGHNT and FRNRAP. This chain's CDR3 is CASGSQNEQFF. CDR3 DNA: TGTGCTAGTGGATCCCAGAATGAGCAGTTCTTC.

V is TRBV6-5 and J is TRBJ1-2, with D possibly being TRBD1 (5 bases). CDR1 MNHEY and CDR2 SVGAGI come from the germline V gene. Trimming shortened V by 7 bases and J by 4 bases, and 13 bases separated the two germline ends. This CDR3 contains 13 residues. The CDR3 nucleotides read TGTGCCAGCACGTCCGGGGGGGGCTATGGCTACACCTTC. It translates to CASTSGGGYGYTF.

The chain employs TRBV9 and TRBJ2-2; D gene unclear. CDR1 SGDLS and CDR2 YYNGEE come from the germline V gene. This CDR3 is built from 14 residues. With 4 bases removed from V and 1 base from J, the gap between germline ends came to 8 bases. The CDR3 region is CASSKYMNTGELFF. In nucleotides, the CDR3 is TGTGCCAGCAGCAAATACATGAACACCGGGGAGCTGTTTTTT.

The CDR3 coding sequence is TGTGCCAGCTCACCATTGGAGAGCACAGATACGCAGTATTTT. Amino acids: CASSPLESTDTQYF. The chain employs TRBV18 and TRBJ2-3; the D is unclear. Trimming took 2 bases from V and 0 from J, leaving 6 bases between them. CDR1 and CDR2 (germline): KGHSH, LQKENI. This CDR3 region has 14 residues.

This clone was detected only a few times. The V gene is TRBV7-8, the J gene TRBJ2-7; TRBD1 might be the D (6 bases). The CDR3 consists of 13 residues. V was shortened by 5 bases and J by 6 bases, with 14 bases between the two germline ends. Germline CDR1 is SGHVS and CDR2 is FQNEAQ. The CDR3 coding sequence is TGTGCCAGCAGCCGAGAACAGGGCCTCGAGCAGTACTTC. It is translated as CASSREQGLEQYF.

This chain joins TRBV19 and TRBJ2-2; 12 nucleotides agree with TRBD2. This CDR3 comprises 16 residues. CDR1 and CDR2 from the germline V gene are LNHDA and SQIVND (reference sequence). Losses at the gene ends were 6 bases for V and 4 bases for J; bases not matched to a gene: 6. The CDR3 protein is CASRASGRAGTGELFF. CDR3 bases: TGTGCCAGTAGAGCTAGCGGGAGGGCTGGCACCGGGGAGCTGTTTTTT.

This clone has a single count. This sequence joins TRBV15 and TRBJ2-1; TRBD2 is a possible D gene (6 bases). Germline lookup yields CDR1 LNHNV and CDR2 YYDKDF (reference sequence). Trimming took 1 base from V and 2 from J, leaving 6 bases between them. This CDR3 contains 14 residues. The CDR3 loop is CATSRGGAYNEQFF. The CDR3 DNA is TGTGCCACCAGCAGAGGCGGGGCCTACAATGAGCAGTTCTTC.

This clone has a single count. The gene calls are TRBV10-3 and TRBJ1-1; D not certain. V was trimmed by 8 bases and J by 1 base, leaving 17 bases between them. The CDR3 runs to 15 residues. CDR1 ENHRY and CDR2 SYGVKD come from the germline V gene. The CDR3 protein is CAIREGIEGNTEAFF. In DNA form, the CDR3 reads TGTGCCATCCGGGAAGGGATTGAAGGGAACACTGAAGCTTTCTTT.

The CDR3 DNA is TGTGCCTGGACACGGGGAGGGACATCCGGGGAGCTGTTTTTT. Protein product: CAWTRGGTSGELFF. V is TRBV30 and J is TRBJ2-2; D perhaps matches TRBD2 (7 bases). The V and J ends lost 4 bases and 6 bases respectively, with 15 bases between them. The CDR3 consists of 14 residues. Germline-derived CDR1 and CDR2 are GTSNPN and SVGIG (reference sequence).

The chain employs TRBV5-7 and TRBJ1-1; unclear D gene. TRBV5-7 belongs to the ORF category, with a function that is uncertain. V was pared by 3 bases and J by 6 bases, with 9 bases between. This CDR3 contains 12 residues. The CDR3 loop reads CASSSQPAEAFF. The CDR3 DNA follows: TGTGCCAGCAGCTCTCAACCAGCTGAAGCTTTCTTT.

The rearrangement links TRBV6-5 to TRBJ2-7; D is undetermined. The CDR3 is 15 residues long. Between the trimmed V and J ends, which lost 0 bases and 2 bases, there was a span of 11 bases. The germline V gene encodes CDR1 MNHEY and CDR2 SVGAGI. The CDR3 spells CASSYSFTDPYEQYF. As DNA, the CDR3 is TGTGCCAGCAGTTACTCCTTCACAGACCCCTACGAGCAGTACTTC.

This clone was seen more than once but under ten times. The chain uses TRBV6-6 and TRBJ1-2; D is possibly TRBD1 (5 bases). The length of the CDR3 is 16 residues. Germline loops: CDR1 MNHNY, CDR2 SVGAGI (reference sequence). With 2 bases removed from V and 4 bases from J, the gap between germline ends came to 17 bases. DNA of the CDR3: TGTGCCAGCAGTTACGGGGCCGTAGACGAAAGCTATGGCTACACCTTC. Protein: CASSYGAVDESYGYTF.

This rearrangement joins TRBV3-1 (or the pseudogene TRBV3-2) to TRBJ1-1; TRBD1 is a possible D gene (5 bases). The CDR3 loop spans 15 amino acids. V dropped 7 bases and J dropped 1 base, with 16 bases sitting between them. Germline loops: CDR1 LGHDT, CDR2 YNNKEL (reference sequence). The CDR3 here is CASNYHRGGNTEAFF. DNA for the CDR3: TGTGCCAGCAACTACCATAGGGGCGGGAACACTGAAGCTTTCTTT.

This clone was picked up many times. This rearrangement joins TRBV5-4 to TRBJ2-2; 7 positions match TRBD2. The CDR3 sequence is 16 residues long. The ends lost 4 bases at V and 3 bases at J; junction bases unmatched: 9. In germline, CDR1 is SGHNT, CDR2 YYREEE (reference sequence). CDR3 in DNA: TGTGCCAGCAGCCTGGGGGGGAGGCGGGACACCGGGGAGCTGTTTTTT. The encoded protein is CASSLGGRRDTGELFF.